The TCR beta chain described here comes from a study of blood T cell repertoires in COVID-19. Across the whole study: Spain, Italy and the United States supplied samples that represented acute and convalescent COVID-19. PBMCs, B-cell-depleted T cells, or T cells were the source of the cDNA or gDNA that made up the material.

The CDR3 totals 17 residues. Per the original methods: How many nucleated cells were present was estimated from reference gene primer amplification. TCRdb's copy holds only in-frame clones and misses some; the assay was immunoSEQ multiplex PCR. V, J and clone size are taken as reported in that table, and D and trimming were inferred from the DNA itself. The sample lists approximately 69,000 clones, 82% occurring once. The sequencing input was peripheral blood. The rearrangement links TRBV21-1 to TRBJ1-5. TRBV21-1 is described as a pseudogene. The TCR sequence derives from an elderly woman with acute or convalescent COVID-19. The CDR3: CASSKGRIQAPNQPQHF. In DNA form, the CDR3 reads TGTGCCAGCAGCAAAGGGAGGATCCAGGCCCCCAATCAGCCCCAGCATTTT.